This is a list of T cell receptor beta chains from one sample in a study of T cells after yellow fever vaccination. A single record per CDR3 protein comes from TCRdb applying MiXCR to the 5' RACE reads. The sample has hundreds of thousands of distinct CDR3 sequences, about a sixth seen once; the top ten hold around 15%. Material: PBMCs, obtained around 5 days after the first yellow fever vaccination. These receptors were taken from a man between 18 and 29 years old who received the YFV17D yellow fever vaccine. CDR3s include the opening cysteine and the closing phenylalanine or tryptophan. Each record gives: J gene, V gene, clone size, D gene, CDR3 DNA, CDR3 protein. The D gene is left open where the match is weak. The size of a clone is reported for some rows only, either as once, few or many, or as a class for expanded clones.

j_call: TRBJ2-5
v_call: TRBV4-2
clone_size: NA
d_call: NA
cdr3_nt: TGTGCCAGCAGCCAAGCCCCTGACGAAGAGACCCAGTACTTC
cdr3_aa: CASSQAPDEETQYF

j_call: TRBJ2-3
v_call: TRBV7-9
clone_size: few
d_call: TRBD2
cdr3_nt: TGTGCCAGCAGCTCTCGACTAGCGGCGGGGGCAGATACGCAGTATTTT
cdr3_aa: CASSSRLAAGADTQYF

j_call: TRBJ1-1
v_call: TRBV3-1
clone_size: NA
d_call: NA
cdr3_nt: TGTGCCTCCTGCCAAGATACAGGGAGGTTAACTGAAGCTTTCTTT
cdr3_aa: CASCQDTGRLTEAFF

j_call: TRBJ2-7
v_call: TRBV7-2
clone_size: few
d_call: NA
cdr3_nt: TGTGCCAGCAGCTTGGCCCGGACCTACGAGCAGTACTTC
cdr3_aa: CASSLARTYEQYF

j_call: TRBJ1-2
v_call: TRBV12-3/TRBV12-4
clone_size: NA
d_call: NA
cdr3_nt: TGTGCCAGCAGTCCCGTGGCGGGAATTGATGGCTACACCTTC
cdr3_aa: CASSPVAGIDGYTF

j_call: TRBJ2-1
v_call: TRBV5-1
clone_size: few
d_call: TRBD2
cdr3_nt: TGCGCCAGCAGCTTGAGGACTAGCGGGGGCCGAAGCTCCTACAATGAGCAGTTCTTC
cdr3_aa: CASSLRTSGGRSSYNEQFF

j_call: TRBJ2-2
v_call: TRBV6-5
clone_size: many
d_call: TRBD1
cdr3_nt: TGTGCCAGCAGACTCCCGGACAGGGACACCGGGGAGCTGTTTTTT
cdr3_aa: CASRLPDRDTGELFF

j_call: TRBJ1-6
v_call: TRBV20-1
clone_size: NA
d_call: NA
cdr3_nt: TGCAGTGCTAGGCCCCTGACTTACGACCATTCACCCCTCCACTTT
cdr3_aa: CSARPLTYDHSPLHF

j_call: TRBJ1-2
v_call: TRBV5-4
clone_size: NA
d_call: NA
cdr3_nt: TGTGCCAGCAGCAAGGCCGGTAGCTACACCTTC
cdr3_aa: CASSKAGSYTF

j_call: TRBJ1-6
v_call: TRBV4-2
clone_size: few
d_call: NA
cdr3_nt: TGTGCCAGCAGCCAAGCCCTGGAGGGGTCACCCCTCCACTTT
cdr3_aa: CASSQALEGSPLHF

j_call: TRBJ2-5
v_call: TRBV4-1
clone_size: NA
d_call: NA
cdr3_nt: TGCGCCAGCAGCTCTAGGACAGAAAGATACACCCAGTACTTC
cdr3_aa: CASSSRTERYTQYF

j_call: TRBJ1-4
v_call: TRBV11-2
clone_size: few
d_call: NA
cdr3_nt: TGTGCCAGCAGCTTATCTGCTCCGCAACTGTTTTTT
cdr3_aa: CASSLSAPQLFF

j_call: TRBJ1-2
v_call: TRBV20-1
clone_size: few
d_call: NA
cdr3_nt: TGCAGTGCTAGAGATCGCCGATGGGGGGACTCTGGCTACACCTTC
cdr3_aa: CSARDRRWGDSGYTF

j_call: TRBJ2-7
v_call: TRBV3-1
clone_size: NA
d_call: TRBD2
cdr3_nt: TGTGCCAGCACCGAATCGAAGCGGGGGATTTACGAGCAGTACTTC
cdr3_aa: CASTESKRGIYEQYF

j_call: TRBJ1-4
v_call: TRBV12-3/TRBV12-4
clone_size: NA
d_call: NA
cdr3_nt: TGTGCCAGCAGTTTGAACAGCCATAATGAAAAACTGTTTTTT
cdr3_aa: CASSLNSHNEKLFF

j_call: TRBJ1-4
v_call: TRBV6-1
clone_size: many
d_call: TRBD1
cdr3_nt: TGTGCCAGCGGGGAGATTGGACAGGGCAGAGAAAAACTGTTTTTT
cdr3_aa: CASGEIGQGREKLFF

j_call: TRBJ2-3
v_call: TRBV9
clone_size: NA
d_call: NA
cdr3_nt: TGTGCCAGCAGCGTAGTCCCCAGCACAGATACGCAGTATTTT
cdr3_aa: CASSVVPSTDTQYF

j_call: TRBJ1-4
v_call: TRBV28
clone_size: few
d_call: NA
cdr3_nt: TGTGCCAGCAGCCGAAGACAGGTCTTAAATGAAAAACTGTTTTTT
cdr3_aa: CASSRRQVLNEKLFF

j_call: TRBJ1-1
v_call: TRBV4-1
clone_size: few
d_call: NA
cdr3_nt: TGCGCCAGCAGACCGGCAGTATTCGAACATAACACTGAAGCTTTCTTT
cdr3_aa: CASRPAVFEHNTEAFF

j_call: TRBJ1-2
v_call: TRBV5-8
clone_size: NA
d_call: NA
cdr3_nt: TGTGCCAGCAGCCTTGACAGGAACGGCTATGGCTACACCTTC
cdr3_aa: CASSLDRNGYGYTF

j_call: TRBJ2-2
v_call: TRBV4-1
clone_size: many
d_call: TRBD2
cdr3_nt: TGCGCCAGCAGCCAGTCCTGGGGGGGAAGTATGGGGGAGCTGTTTTTT
cdr3_aa: CASSQSWGGSMGELFF

j_call: TRBJ1-1
v_call: TRBV18
clone_size: NA
d_call: NA
cdr3_nt: TGTGCCAGCTCACCACCGGGGCCGAACACTGAAGCTTTCTTT
cdr3_aa: CASSPPGPNTEAFF

j_call: TRBJ2-3
v_call: TRBV7-2
clone_size: few
d_call: TRBD2
cdr3_nt: TGTGCCAGCAGCAGGAGCGGGGGGGCTACCACAGATACGCAGTATTTT
cdr3_aa: CASSRSGGATTDTQYF

j_call: TRBJ2-1
v_call: TRBV23-1
clone_size: NA
d_call: NA
cdr3_nt: TGCGCCAGCAGTCGATCATCGGCGAGGCGTACAATCTTTGGGCAGTTCTTC
cdr3_aa: CASSRSSARRTIFGQFF

j_call: TRBJ2-3
v_call: TRBV6-4
clone_size: many
d_call: NA
cdr3_nt: TGTGCCAGCAGTGACACAGAAACAGATACGCAGTATTTT
cdr3_aa: CASSDTETDTQYF

j_call: TRBJ1-1
v_call: TRBV9
clone_size: NA
d_call: NA
cdr3_nt: TGTGCCAGCAGCGTAGCCCCGTCTGCCGGGGCTGAAGCTTTCTTT
cdr3_aa: CASSVAPSAGAEAFF

j_call: TRBJ2-5
v_call: TRBV6-1
clone_size: NA
d_call: NA
cdr3_nt: TGTGCCAGCAGCCTTTTCAACACGGCTACCCAGTACTTC
cdr3_aa: CASSLFNTATQYF

j_call: TRBJ2-2
v_call: TRBV7-3
clone_size: few
d_call: TRBD2
cdr3_nt: TGTGCCAGCAGCTCCCGACTAGCGGGGGGCACCGGGGAGCTGTTTTTT
cdr3_aa: CASSSRLAGGTGELFF

j_call: TRBJ2-1
v_call: TRBV28
clone_size: NA
d_call: NA
cdr3_nt: TGTGCCAGCAGGCCCGACGGCAATGAGCAGTTCTTC
cdr3_aa: CASRPDGNEQFF

j_call: TRBJ2-5
v_call: TRBV7-8
clone_size: NA
d_call: NA
cdr3_nt: TGTGCCAGCAGAAACAGATTCCAAGAGACCCAGTACTTC
cdr3_aa: CASRNRFQETQYF

j_call: TRBJ1-1
v_call: TRBV6-6
clone_size: few
d_call: NA
cdr3_nt: TGTGCCAGCACCTTAGGGTATAACACTGAAGCTTTCTTT
cdr3_aa: CASTLGYNTEAFF

j_call: TRBJ1-5
v_call: TRBV6-1
clone_size: NA
d_call: TRBD1
cdr3_nt: TGTGCCAGCAGGACAGGGTCAGGGCCCCAGCATTTT
cdr3_aa: CASRTGSGPQHF

j_call: TRBJ2-2
v_call: TRBV9
clone_size: few
d_call: TRBD1
cdr3_nt: TGTGCCAGCAGCGTAGCCCCGACAGGGGGAACCGGGGAGCTGTTTTTT
cdr3_aa: CASSVAPTGGTGELFF

j_call: TRBJ2-1
v_call: TRBV5-1
clone_size: NA
d_call: NA
cdr3_nt: TGCGCCAGCAGCTTAGGACGGCCTGACGATGAGCAGTTCTTC
cdr3_aa: CASSLGRPDDEQFF

j_call: TRBJ2-7
v_call: TRBV20-1
clone_size: NA
d_call: NA
cdr3_nt: TGCAGTGCTAGAGATCGGGGGCCGAACTACGAGCAGTACTTC
cdr3_aa: CSARDRGPNYEQYF

j_call: TRBJ2-5
v_call: TRBV7-2
clone_size: few
d_call: TRBD1
cdr3_nt: TGTGCCAGCAGCCTGCTGGGACAGACCCAAGAGACCCAGTACTTC
cdr3_aa: CASSLLGQTQETQYF

j_call: TRBJ1-3
v_call: TRBV15
clone_size: NA
d_call: NA
cdr3_nt: TGTGCCACCAGCTACCCGATCAGTGGAAGTTTAATATATTTT
cdr3_aa: CATSYPISGSLIYF

j_call: TRBJ2-3
v_call: TRBV7-2
clone_size: NA
d_call: TRBD2
cdr3_nt: TGTGCCAGCAGCGGTAGCGGGCCCGGGGATACGCAGTATTTT
cdr3_aa: CASSGSGPGDTQYF

j_call: TRBJ2-1
v_call: TRBV24-1
clone_size: many
d_call: NA
cdr3_nt: TGTGCCACCAGTGAAGGGTCTAGGAATGAGCAGTTCTTC
cdr3_aa: CATSEGSRNEQFF

j_call: TRBJ2-1
v_call: TRBV6-1
clone_size: NA
d_call: TRBD1
cdr3_nt: TGTGCCAGCAGTGAAGTGATGGACAGGGGGGATAATGAGCAGTTCTTC
cdr3_aa: CASSEVMDRGDNEQFF

j_call: TRBJ2-6
v_call: TRBV7-2
clone_size: few
d_call: NA
cdr3_nt: TGTGCCAGCAGCTTAGTGAGCTCTGGGGCCAACGTCCTGACTTTC
cdr3_aa: CASSLVSSGANVLTF

j_call: TRBJ1-1
v_call: TRBV28
clone_size: NA
d_call: NA
cdr3_nt: TGTGCCAGCAGGAGGGGCTGGACTGAAGCTTTCTTT
cdr3_aa: CASRRGWTEAFF

j_call: TRBJ1-1
v_call: TRBV11-1
clone_size: NA
d_call: NA
cdr3_nt: TGTGCCAGCATAGGCGGGGAAAAAGCTTTCTTT
cdr3_aa: CASIGGEKAFF

j_call: TRBJ2-3
v_call: TRBV4-1
clone_size: many
d_call: NA
cdr3_nt: TGCGCCAGCAGCCAAGGGCTTGGAAGGGATACGCAGTATTTT
cdr3_aa: CASSQGLGRDTQYF

j_call: TRBJ1-1
v_call: TRBV7-9
clone_size: few
d_call: NA
cdr3_nt: TGTGCCAGCAGCTTATTTCCAGGGGCTCCTCCGAACACTGAAGCTTTCTTT
cdr3_aa: CASSLFPGAPPNTEAFF

j_call: TRBJ1-1
v_call: TRBV29-1
clone_size: NA
d_call: NA
cdr3_nt: TGCAGCGTTCGGGTGAACACTGAAGCTTTCTTT
cdr3_aa: CSVRVNTEAFF

j_call: TRBJ2-4
v_call: TRBV6-5
clone_size: few
d_call: NA
cdr3_nt: TGTGCCAGCAGTTACTCTACAGGGCGGAGGGTCCTAGCCAAAAACATTCAGTACTTC
cdr3_aa: CASSYSTGRRVLAKNIQYF

j_call: TRBJ2-5
v_call: TRBV5-1
clone_size: NA
d_call: TRBD1
cdr3_nt: TGCGCCAGCAGCTTACAGACAGGGGGCCAAGAGACCCAGTACTTC
cdr3_aa: CASSLQTGGQETQYF

j_call: TRBJ1-6
v_call: TRBV7-9
clone_size: NA
d_call: NA
cdr3_nt: TGTGCCAGCAGCTTCCCGGGACACAATTCACCCCTCCACTTT
cdr3_aa: CASSFPGHNSPLHF

j_call: TRBJ1-2
v_call: TRBV6-1
clone_size: NA
d_call: NA
cdr3_nt: TGTGCCAGCACCAAAGGAGGGGTGGGTTTTGGCTACACCTTC
cdr3_aa: CASTKGGVGFGYTF

j_call: TRBJ1-2
v_call: TRBV5-1
clone_size: few
d_call: NA
cdr3_nt: TGCGCCAGCAGCTTGGTTTTCAGGGCCACTAATGGCTACACCTTC
cdr3_aa: CASSLVFRATNGYTF

j_call: TRBJ2-5
v_call: TRBV3-1
clone_size: many
d_call: NA
cdr3_nt: TGTGCCAGCAGCCCTCCTTTGAGACAGCAAGAGACCCAGTACTTC
cdr3_aa: CASSPPLRQQETQYF

j_call: TRBJ1-2
v_call: TRBV7-9
clone_size: NA
d_call: TRBD1
cdr3_nt: TGTGCCAGCAGCTATCCGGGACAGATAGATCCCTTC
cdr3_aa: CASSYPGQIDPF

j_call: TRBJ2-5
v_call: TRBV9
clone_size: NA
d_call: TRBD2
cdr3_nt: TGTGCCAGCAGCCGGACTAGCGGGGGGTTCCAAGAGACCCAGTACTTC
cdr3_aa: CASSRTSGGFQETQYF